Below, 2 T cell receptor beta chains from the same sample are listed, as sequenced in a study of T cells in Graves' hyperthyroidism and ophthalmopathy. Using RNA transcripts as the source, TCR beta CDR3 regions were amplified. HTBI primers were used for first-round RT-PCR of the TCR CDR3. TCRdb re-analysed the multiplex PCR reads in MiXCR, keeping a single row per CDR3 protein. The table lists 300,000 to 450,000 distinct CDR3 sequences, around a sixth of them singletons. The specimen sequenced was blood. These receptors were taken from a young man with Graves' ophthalmopathy.

This clonotype was seen at least ten times. The V and J genes are TRBV10-3 and TRBJ2-7; a possible D gene is TRBD1 (5 bases). CDR1 and CDR2 (germline): ENHRY, SYGVKD. CDR3 length: 15 residues. V lost 2 bases to trimming and J lost 2 bases, with 13 bases between them. The CDR3 loop reads CAISEGASPPYEQYF. For the CDR3, the DNA is TGTGCCATCAGTGAGGGGGCTAGTCCCCCCTACGAGCAGTACTTC.

The chain joins TRBV4-1 to TRBJ2-1; no clear D gene. Between the trimmed V and J ends, which lost 1 base and 7 bases, there was a span of 14 bases. The length of the CDR3 is 15 residues. Germline-derived CDR1 and CDR2 are MGHRA and YSYEKL. This CDR3 is CASSQVLDRSNEQFF. CDR3 nucleotide sequence: TGCGCCAGCAGCCAAGTCTTGGATCGGTCGAATGAGCAGTTCTTC.